Given below is one T cell receptor beta chain in context. Its antigen is not known. This entry is derived from a study of cytomegalovirus exposure and HLA in healthy donors. Healthy donors of bone marrow made up the group. The study's findings and limits: Later analysis identified 16,951 TCR beta sequences associated with HLA alleles, using a false discovery rate threshold of 0.05. TCR beta V- and J-gene trimming was later associated with a missense DCLRE1C variant.

With 60 Vbeta and 13 Jbeta primers, the PCR was carried out. TCRdb's table, derived via immunoSEQ multiplex PCR, lists solely in-frame clones and lacks some. The table shows roughly 120,000 clones, with around 81% occurring only once. The germline CDR1 and CDR2 sequences are SGHTA and FQGNSA. The CDR3 loop spans 15 amino acids. V gave up 1 base and J gave up 7 bases; unmatched junction bases: 8. Sequencing was performed on PBMCs. This TCR was sampled from a woman in her twenties or thirties in good health and CMV-seronegative. V and J are TRBV7-2 and TRBJ2-7; 9 nucleotides line up with TRBD2. The CDR3 sequence is CASSLVIAGAREQYF. The CDR3 DNA is TGTGCCAGCAGCTTAGTGATAGCGGGAGCGCGGGAGCAGTACTTC.